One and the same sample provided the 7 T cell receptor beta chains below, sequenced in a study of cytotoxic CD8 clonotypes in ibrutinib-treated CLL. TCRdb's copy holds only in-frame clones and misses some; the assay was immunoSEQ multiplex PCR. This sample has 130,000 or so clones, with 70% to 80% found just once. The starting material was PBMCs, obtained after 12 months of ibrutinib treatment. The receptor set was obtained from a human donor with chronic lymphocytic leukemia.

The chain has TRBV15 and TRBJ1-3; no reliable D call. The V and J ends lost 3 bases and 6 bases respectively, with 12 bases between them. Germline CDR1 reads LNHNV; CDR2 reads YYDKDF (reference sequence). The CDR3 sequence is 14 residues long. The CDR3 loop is CATSSGRDINTIYF. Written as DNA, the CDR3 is TGTGCCACCAGCAGTGGTCGTGATATAAACACCATATATTTT.

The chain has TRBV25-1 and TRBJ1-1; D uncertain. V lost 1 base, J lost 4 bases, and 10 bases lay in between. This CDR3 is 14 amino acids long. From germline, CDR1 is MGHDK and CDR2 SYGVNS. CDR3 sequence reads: CASSESPAATEAFF. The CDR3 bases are TGTGCCAGCAGTGAATCCCCAGCTGCCACTGAAGCTTTCTTT.

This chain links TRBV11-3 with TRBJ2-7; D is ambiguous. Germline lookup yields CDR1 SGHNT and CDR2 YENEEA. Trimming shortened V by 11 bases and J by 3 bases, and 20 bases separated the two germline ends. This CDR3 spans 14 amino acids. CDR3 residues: CASFGEQAFYEQYF. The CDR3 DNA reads TGTGCCTCCTTCGGAGAGCAGGCCTTCTACGAGCAGTACTTC.

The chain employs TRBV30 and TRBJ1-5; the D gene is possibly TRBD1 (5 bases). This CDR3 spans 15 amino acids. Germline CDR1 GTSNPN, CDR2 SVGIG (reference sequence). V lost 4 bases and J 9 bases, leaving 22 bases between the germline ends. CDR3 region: CAWIEKGQGRAPQHF. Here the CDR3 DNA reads TGTGCCTGGATCGAAAAGGGCCAGGGACGGGCGCCCCAGCATTTT.

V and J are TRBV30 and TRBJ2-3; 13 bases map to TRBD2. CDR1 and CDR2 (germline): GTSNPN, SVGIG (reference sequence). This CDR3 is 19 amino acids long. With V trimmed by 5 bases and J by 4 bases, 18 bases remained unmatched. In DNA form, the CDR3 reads TGTGCCTGGGTCCCTAAGGGACTAGCGGGATACCCCTGGGCAGATACGCAGTATTTT. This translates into CAWVPKGLAGYPWADTQYF.

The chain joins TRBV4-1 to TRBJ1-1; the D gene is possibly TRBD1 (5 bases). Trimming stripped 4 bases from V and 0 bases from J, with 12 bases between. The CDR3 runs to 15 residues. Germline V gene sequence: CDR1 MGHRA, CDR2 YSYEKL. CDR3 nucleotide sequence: TGCGCCAGCAGCCTTCTCCCGGGACTGAACACTGAAGCTTTCTTT. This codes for CASSLLPGLNTEAFF.

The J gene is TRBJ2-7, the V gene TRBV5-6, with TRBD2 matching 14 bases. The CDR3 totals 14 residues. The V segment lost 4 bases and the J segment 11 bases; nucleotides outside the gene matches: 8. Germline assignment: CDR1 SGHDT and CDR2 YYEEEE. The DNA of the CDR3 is TGTGCCAGCAGCGCGGGACTAGCGGGAGAGGTCGAGTACTTC. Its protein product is CASSAGLAGEVEYF.